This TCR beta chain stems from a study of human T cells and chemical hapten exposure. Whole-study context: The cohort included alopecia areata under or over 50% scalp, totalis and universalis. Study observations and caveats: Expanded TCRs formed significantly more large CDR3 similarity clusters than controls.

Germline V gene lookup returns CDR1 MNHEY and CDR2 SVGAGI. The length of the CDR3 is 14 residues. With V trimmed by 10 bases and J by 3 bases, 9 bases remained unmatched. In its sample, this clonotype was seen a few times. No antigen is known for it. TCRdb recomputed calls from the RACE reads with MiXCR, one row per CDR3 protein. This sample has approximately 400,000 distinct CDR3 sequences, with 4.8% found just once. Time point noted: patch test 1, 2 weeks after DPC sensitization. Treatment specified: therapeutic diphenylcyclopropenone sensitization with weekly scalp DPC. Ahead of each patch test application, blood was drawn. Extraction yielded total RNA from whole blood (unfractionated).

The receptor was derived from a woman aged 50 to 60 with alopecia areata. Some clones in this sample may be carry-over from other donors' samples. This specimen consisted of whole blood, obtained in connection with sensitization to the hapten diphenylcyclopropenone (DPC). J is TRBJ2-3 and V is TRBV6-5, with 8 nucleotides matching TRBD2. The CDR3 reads CATYSGTGTDTQYF. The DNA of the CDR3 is TGTGCCACTTATAGCGGGACGGGGACAGATACGCAGTATTTT.